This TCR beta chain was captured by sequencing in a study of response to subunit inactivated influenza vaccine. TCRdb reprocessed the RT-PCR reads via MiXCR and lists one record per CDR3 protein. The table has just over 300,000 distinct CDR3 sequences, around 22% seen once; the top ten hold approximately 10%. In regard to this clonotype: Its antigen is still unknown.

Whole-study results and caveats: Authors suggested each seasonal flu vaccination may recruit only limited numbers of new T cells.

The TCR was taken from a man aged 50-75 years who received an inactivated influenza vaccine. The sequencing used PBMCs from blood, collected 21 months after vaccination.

CDR3 sequence reads: CASSYGLTGESPLHF. Here the CDR3 DNA reads TGTGCCAGCAGTTACGGCCTGACAGGGGAATCACCCCTCCACTTT. The rearrangement joins TRBV6-5 to TRBJ1-6; the match to TRBD1 covers 8 bases. The CDR3 is 15 residues long. The germline CDR1 and CDR2 sequences are MNHEY and SVGAGI. J was trimmed by 10 bases and V by 2 bases; bases with no gene match: 7.